One sample yielded the 14 T cell receptor beta chains listed below, sequenced in a study of cytomegalovirus exposure and HLA in healthy donors. Researchers ran the PCR with 60 Vbeta and 13 Jbeta primers. The protocol was immunoSEQ multiplex PCR, while the TCRdb copy is restricted to in-frame clones and leaves out a portion. In the table there are 85,000 to 100,000 clones, roughly 80% of which are singletons. The sequenced material came from PBMCs. Every receptor here comes from a man aged 55 to 69 in good health and CMV-seropositive.

The genes are TRBV9 and TRBJ2-6; D is uncertain. This CDR3 is built from 19 residues. Germline loops: CDR1 SGDLS, CDR2 YYNGEE. Trimming left V 6 bases short and J 1 base short, with 23 bases between. CDR3 sequence (DNA): TGTGCCAGCACGACCCTGCCAGACACGGTTGGGTCTGGGGCCAACGTCCTGACTTTC. It translates to CASTTLPDTVGSGANVLTF.

This chain joins TRBV19 and TRBJ2-5; possible D gene TRBD1, 6 bases. The CDR3 consists of 14 residues. Between the trimmed V and J ends, which lost 5 bases and 4 bases, there was a span of 14 bases. The germline V gene encodes CDR1 LNHDA and CDR2 SQIVND (reference sequence). CDR3: CASSFGQSGETQYF. For the CDR3, the DNA is TGTGCCAGTAGTTTCGGACAGTCGGGAGAGACCCAGTACTTC. Using reference TRBV19 and TRBJ2-5 for the parts outside the CDR3, the full variable domain is DGGITQSPKYLFRKEGQNVTLSCEQNLNHDAMYWYRQDPGQGLRLIYYSQIVNDFQKGDIAEGYSVSREKKESFPLTVTSAQKNPTAFYLCASSFGQSGETQYFGPGTRLLVL.

This clone was seen more than once but under ten times. The chain couples TRBV7-3 to TRBJ2-3, with 11 bases that match TRBD2. V was pared by 5 bases and J by 2 bases, with 6 bases of the junction left unmatched. Germline-derived CDR1 and CDR2 are SGHTA and FQGTGA. This CDR3 region has 16 residues. CDR3: CASSPGTSGNTDTQYF. CDR3 nucleotides: TGTGCCAGCAGCCCAGGGACTAGCGGAAACACAGATACGCAGTATTTT.

This clone showed up just a few times. The chain recombines TRBV5-6 with TRBJ1-1; 9 bases align to TRBD1. Germline loops: CDR1 SGHDT, CDR2 YYEEEE. This CDR3 contains 15 residues. V was pared by 6 bases and J by 3 bases, with 9 bases of the junction left unmatched. DNA of the CDR3: TGTGCCAGCAACCATCGGGGACAGGGTCACACTGAAGCTTTCTTT. The encoded protein is CASNHRGQGHTEAFF.

The V and J genes are TRBV4-3 and TRBJ1-2; maybe TRBD1 (6 bases). Germline assignment: CDR1 LGHNA and CDR2 YSLEER. The germline V and J ends were trimmed by 0 bases and 5 bases, with 13 bases remaining between them. The CDR3 is 15 residues long. CDR3 amino acids: CASSQDSGARYGYTF. The CDR3 bases are TGCGCCAGCAGCCAAGATTCAGGGGCGCGTTATGGCTACACCTTC.

The chain carries TRBV9 and TRBJ1-1, with 10 nucleotides matching TRBD1. V shed 4 bases and J 6 bases; nucleotides not matched to a gene: 6. This CDR3 has 14 amino acids. Germline CDR1 reads SGDLS; CDR2 reads YYNGEE. The CDR3: CASSPTGTGAEAFF. Here the CDR3 DNA reads TGTGCCAGCAGCCCCACCGGGACAGGGGCTGAAGCTTTCTTT.

A remark on this clone: The junction departs from germline at one end; a sequencing error may be responsible. The chain employs TRBV7-9 and TRBJ1-6; no firm D call. Germline V gives CDR1 SEHNR, CDR2 FQNEAQ (reference sequence). The CDR3 length is 12 residues. The CDR3: CSSSYTRSPLHF. The CDR3, as DNA: TGTTCCAGCAGCTATACTCGTTCACCCCTCCACTTT.

The chain has TRBV27 and TRBJ2-3, with D perhaps matching TRBD1 (5 bases). CDR3 length: 14 residues. Trimming stripped 8 bases from V and 3 bases from J, with 15 bases between. CDR1 and CDR2 (germline): MNHEY, SMNVEV (reference sequence). The CDR3 DNA follows: TGTGCCAGCTCGCCAGGGTCTGATACAGATACGCAGTATTTT. Protein: CASSPGSDTDTQYF.

This rearrangement joins TRBV5-4 to TRBJ2-5; 8 bases match TRBD1. Unmatched junction bases numbered 7, after V lost 0 bases and J lost 3 bases. The CDR3 extends over 16 amino acids. Germline V gene data show CDR1 as SGHNT and CDR2 as YYREEE (reference sequence). CDR3 coding DNA: TGTGCCAGCAGCTTGGTTCCTACAGGGGGAAAAGAGACCCAGTACTTC. Residues: CASSLVPTGGKETQYF.

This clone has a handful of counts. This chain connects TRBV6-1 to TRBJ2-7; 9 nucleotides line up with TRBD1. The ends lost 3 bases at V and 4 bases at J; junction bases unmatched: 16. Germline V gene lookup returns CDR1 MNHNS and CDR2 SASEGT. CDR3 length equals 18 residues. The chain's CDR3 is CASSDRRQGQGVGYEQYF. CDR3 bases: TGTGCCAGCAGTGATCGACGCCAGGGACAGGGTGTAGGATACGAGCAGTACTTC.

This clone was observed a handful of times. The rearrangement joins TRBV18 to TRBJ1-1, with D hard to call. The V gene lost 2 bases and the J gene lost 3 bases, with 4 bases spanning the gap. CDR1 is KGHSH and CDR2 is LQKENI in the germline V gene. The CDR3 is 12 amino acids. DNA of the CDR3: TGTGCCAGCTCACCATCCTACACTGAAGCTTTCTTT. It encodes CASSPSYTEAFF.

This chain joins TRBV18 and TRBJ2-1, with TRBD2 matching 10 bases. Germline assignment: CDR1 KGHSH and CDR2 LQKENI. The CDR3 is 15 residues long. Trimming cost V 2 bases and J 7 bases; bases outside gene matches: 5. The CDR3: CASSPGAGGRNEQFF. The DNA for the CDR3 is TGTGCCAGCTCACCAGGAGCGGGGGGGCGGAATGAGCAGTTCTTC.

This chain uses TRBV7-9 with TRBJ2-1; maybe TRBD2 (7 bases). The V and J ends lost 3 bases and 0 bases respectively, with 15 bases between them. The germline V gene has CDR1 SEHNR and CDR2 FQNEAQ (reference sequence). The CDR3 is 17 residues long. This CDR3 is CASSFWGGGLSYNEQFF. In DNA, the CDR3 is TGTGCCAGCAGCTTTTGGGGCGGGGGCCTCTCCTACAATGAGCAGTTCTTC.

A note on this clone: At the DNA level, this CDR3 is encoded by other sequences in the same sample as well. The J gene is TRBJ2-7, the V gene TRBV13; TRBD1 might be the D (7 bases). The CDR3 covers 13 residues. Germline V gene sequence: CDR1 PRHDT, CDR2 FYEKMQ (reference sequence). The V and J ends lost 3 bases and 5 bases respectively, with 11 bases between them. DNA of the CDR3: TGTGCCAGCAGCTTCGACAGGGAGGACGAGCAGTACTTC. Encoded protein: CASSFDREDEQYF.